The 29 T cell receptor beta chains below were found in one sample sequenced in a study of CD8 T cells in Susac syndrome. Random hexamers served to reverse transcribe about 0.5 to 1 ug RNA. TCRdb re-called the immunoSEQ multiplex PCR reads with MiXCR, one entry per CDR3 protein. The repertoire holds about 140,000 distinct CDR3 sequences, 95% seen once, with roughly 0.14% in the top ten. The sample taken for sequencing was CD4+ T cells from PBMCs. These receptor sequences come from a human donor with Susac syndrome.

V usage is TRBV12-3 or TRBV12-4 and J usage is TRBJ1-2, with a weak D call TRBD1 (6 bases). V dropped 0 bases and J dropped 6 bases, with 14 bases sitting between them. The CDR3 extends over 15 amino acids. The CDR3 reads CASSLAPGQIHGYTF. CDR3 bases: TGTGCCAGCAGTTTAGCGCCCGGACAGATCCATGGCTACACCTTC.

The chain is built from TRBV29-1 and TRBJ1-1; 9 bases are shared with TRBD1. This CDR3 is built from 13 residues. The V and J ends lost 7 bases and 1 base, in that order; junction bases with no gene match: 4. Germline-derived CDR1 and CDR2 are SQVTM and ANQGSEA. The CDR3, as DNA: TGCAGCGCCCACAGGGGGCAGAACACTGAAGCTTTCTTT. Protein product: CSAHRGQNTEAFF. The variable domain in full, with the rest retrieved from reference TRBV29-1 and TRBJ1-1, is SAVISQKPSRDICQRGTSLTIQCQVDSQVTMMFWYRQQPGQSLTLIATANQGSEATYESGFVIDKFPISRPNLTFSTLTVSNMSPEDSSIYLCSAHRGQNTEAFFGQGTRLTVV.

The chain links TRBV15 to TRBJ2-3; tentatively, D is TRBD2 (5 bases). CDR3 size: 14 residues. V lost 3 bases and J lost 4, with 11 bases in between. Per germline, CDR1 LNHNV and CDR2 YYDKDF (reference sequence). The CDR3 protein is CATSRGGSPDTQYF. In nucleotides, the CDR3 is TGTGCCACCAGCAGGGGTGGGAGCCCAGATACGCAGTATTTT.

J is TRBJ1-1 and V is TRBV30; no reliable D call. CDR1 is GTSNPN and CDR2 is SVGIG in the germline V gene (reference sequence). The CDR3 runs to 15 residues. V was clipped by 1 base and J by 0 bases, with 12 bases between them. The CDR3 here is CAWSAYHGMNTEAFF. The CDR3 bases are TGTGCCTGGAGTGCTTATCACGGGATGAACACTGAAGCTTTCTTT.

The rearrangement links TRBV15 to TRBJ2-1, with 9 bases identical to TRBD2. The CDR3 runs to 15 residues. Germline V gene lookup returns CDR1 LNHNV and CDR2 YYDKDF (reference sequence). V lost 0 bases, J lost 10 bases, and 7 bases stayed unmatched. CDR3 in DNA: TGTGCCACCAGCAGAGATCTACTAGCGGGCATAGAGCAGTTCTTC. This encodes CATSRDLLAGIEQFF.

The chain is built from TRBV28 and TRBJ2-7; D uncertain. CDR1 and CDR2 from the germline V gene are MDHEN and SYDVKM. V gave up 6 bases and J gave up 6 bases, with 9 bases separating them. The length of the CDR3 is 11 residues. CDR3 protein: CASSRNREQYF. The CDR3 bases are TGTGCCAGCAGCCGGAATCGCGAGCAGTACTTC.

The chain links TRBV30 to TRBJ2-2; D unresolved. V lost 5 bases, J lost 0 bases, and 7 bases lay in between. Germline-derived CDR1 and CDR2 are GTSNPN and SVGIG (reference sequence). The CDR3 length is 13 residues. The CDR3 loop is CAWAPANTGELFF. For the CDR3, the DNA is TGTGCCTGGGCGCCGGCGAACACCGGGGAGCTGTTTTTT.

The CDR3 reads CASSVLTSPTTYEQYF. Written as DNA, the CDR3 is TGCGCCAGCAGCGTATTGACAAGCCCGACGACCTACGAGCAGTACTTC. The chain links TRBV5-1 to TRBJ2-7; D unclear. The ends were cut back, 4 bases at V and 2 bases at J, with 19 bases in the middle. Germline loops: CDR1 SGHRS, CDR2 YFSETQ. The CDR3 is 16 amino acids.

The V and J genes are TRBV5-4 and TRBJ2-4; the D is unclear. The V end lost 3 bases, the J end lost 0 bases, and 13 bases lay between the germline ends. CDR1 is SGHNT and CDR2 is YYREEE in the germline V gene (reference sequence). This CDR3 contains 16 residues. CDR3 protein: CASSYDNFLAKNIQYF. In nucleotides, the CDR3 is TGTGCCAGCAGCTATGACAACTTCCTAGCCAAAAACATTCAGTACTTC.

The chain links TRBV6-1 to TRBJ2-7, with D uncertain. In germline, CDR1 is MNHNS, CDR2 SASEGT. The CDR3 totals 14 residues. The V end was cut by 4 bases, the J end by 0 bases, with 10 bases between. The chain's CDR3 is CASSVLGNSYEQYF. The CDR3 DNA is TGTGCCAGCAGTGTCCTGGGGAACTCCTACGAGCAGTACTTC.

The chain uses TRBV24-1 and TRBJ2-1; D gene unclear. Trimming left V 5 bases short and J 0 bases short, with 13 bases between. Germline V gene data show CDR1 as KGHDR and CDR2 as SFDVKD. The CDR3 contains 16 residues. For the CDR3, the DNA is TGTGCCACCAGTGGGCGATCCGCAAGCTCCTACAATGAGCAGTTCTTC. Translating gives CATSGRSASSYNEQFF.

V usage is TRBV30 and J usage is TRBJ1-6; D gene uncertain. The CDR3 covers 12 residues. The ends were cut back, 0 bases at V and 8 bases at J, with 5 bases in the middle. CDR1 is GTSNPN, CDR2 SVGIG, per germline (reference sequence). This CDR3 reads CAWSVRHSPLHF. In DNA, the CDR3 is TGTGCCTGGAGTGTGAGGCATTCACCCCTCCACTTT. Full variable domain (rest looked up from reference TRBV30 and TRBJ1-6): SQTIHQWPATLVQPVGSPLSLECTVEGTSNPNLYWYRQAAGRGLQLLFYSVGIGQISSEVPQNLSASRPQDRQFILSSKKLLLSDSGFYLCAWSVRHSPLHFGNGTRLTVT.

This clonotype was seen a single time. The chain joins TRBV18 to TRBJ1-3, with D perhaps TRBD1 (5 bases). The CDR3 has 16 residues. V lost 3 bases and J lost 0, with 12 bases in between. Germline V CDR1 and CDR2: KGHSH, LQKENI. Here the CDR3 DNA reads TGTGCCAGCTCACCGAACCCCGGGGGCTCTGGAAACACCATATATTTT. This encodes CASSPNPGGSGNTIYF. The full variable domain, completed using reference TRBV18 and TRBJ1-3, is NAGVMQNPRHLVRRRGQEARLRCSPMKGHSHVYWYRQLPEEGLKFMVYLQKENIIDESGMPKERFSAEFPKEGPSILRIQQVVRGDSAAYFCASSPNPGGSGNTIYFGEGSWLTVV.

The chain is built from TRBV12-5 and TRBJ2-1; 12 nucleotides line up with TRBD2. The germline gives CDR1 LGHNT, CDR2 FRNRAP. The length of the CDR3 is 17 residues. The V segment lost 6 bases and the J segment 5 bases; nucleotides outside the gene matches: 11. The CDR3 spells CASGWTSGTGRHNEQFF. Here the CDR3 DNA reads TGTGCTAGTGGATGGACTAGCGGGACGGGTAGACACAATGAGCAGTTCTTC.

The J gene is TRBJ2-5, the V gene TRBV20-1; 8 bases agree with TRBD2. This CDR3 is built from 15 residues. Germline V gives CDR1 DFQATT, CDR2 SNEGSKA (reference sequence). The V gene end was trimmed by 0 bases and the J gene end by 3 bases; junction bases not matched to a gene: 6. The CDR3 DNA is TGCAGTGCTAGAGATAGGACTAGCCCTAAAGAGACCCAGTACTTC. Translated, it gives CSARDRTSPKETQYF.

This clonotype showed up just once. V gene TRBV28 combines with J gene TRBJ1-5, with 7 bases aligning to TRBD1. J was trimmed by 3 bases and V by 4 bases; bases with no gene match: 3. CDR3 length: 14 residues. Germline V gene sequence: CDR1 MDHEN, CDR2 SYDVKM. The CDR3 DNA reads as TGTGCCAGCAGTTCCGGACAGGTCAATCAGCCCCAGCATTTT. The encoded protein is CASSSGQVNQPQHF.

The CDR3 loop reads CASSLSQSGEQYF. CDR3 DNA sequence: TGTGCCAGCAGCTTAAGTCAATCGGGCGAGCAGTACTTC. V usage is TRBV7-3 and J usage is TRBJ2-7; D gene unclear. This CDR3 spans 13 amino acids. Germline assignment: CDR1 SGHTA and CDR2 FQGTGA. Trimming shortened V by 1 base and J by 6 bases, and 10 bases separated the two germline ends.

The chain joins TRBV18 to TRBJ2-3, with no clear D. Germline-derived CDR1 and CDR2 are KGHSH and LQKENI. Trimming stripped 5 bases from V and 1 base from J, with 7 bases between. This CDR3 spans 13 amino acids. The DNA for the CDR3 is TGTGCCAGCTCAGAACTCCGCACAGATACGCAGTATTTT. It is translated as CASSELRTDTQYF.

V usage is TRBV19 and J usage is TRBJ1-1; 7 bases fit TRBD1. CDR1 and CDR2 (germline): LNHDA, SQIVND (reference sequence). The CDR3 runs to 16 residues. Germline trimming cut 3 bases from V and 3 bases from J; bases unmatched to any gene: 10. The CDR3 region has the DNA TGTGCCAGTAGTATCGTCTTACAGGGGCTCCACACTGAAGCTTTCTTT. Amino acids: CASSIVLQGLHTEAFF.

The gene calls are TRBV7-2 and TRBJ1-2; D remains unclear. Trimming took off 1 base at V and 5 bases at J, with 8 bases between the two ends. CDR1 SGHTA and CDR2 FQGNSA come from the germline V gene. The CDR3 loop spans 13 amino acids. The CDR3, as DNA: TGTGCCAGCAGCTTAGAGGACTCATATGGCTACACCTTC. Its translation is CASSLEDSYGYTF.

This chain links TRBV7-2 with TRBJ2-3, with TRBD1 as a possible D gene (5 bases). Germline V gives CDR1 SGHTA, CDR2 FQGNSA. The CDR3 consists of 15 residues. The germline V and J ends were trimmed by 3 bases and 0 bases, with 10 bases remaining between them. The CDR3 protein is CASSLRTPSTDTQYF. Here the CDR3 DNA reads TGTGCCAGCAGCTTGCGGACACCGAGCACAGATACGCAGTATTTT.

The sample holds one count of this clonotype. The rearrangement uses TRBV29-1 and TRBJ1-1, with unresolved D. Trimming shortened V by 3 bases and J by 3 bases, and 11 bases separated the two germline ends. In germline, CDR1 is SQVTM, CDR2 ANQGSEA. This CDR3 is built from 13 residues. The CDR3 protein is CSVELGRYTEAFF. The CDR3 nucleotides read TGCAGCGTTGAGCTCGGACGGTACACTGAAGCTTTCTTT.

This rearrangement joins TRBV3-1 to TRBJ1-2; D ambiguous. The V end was cut by 7 bases, the J end by 5 bases, with 11 bases between. The CDR3 is made up of 12 amino acids. In germline, CDR1 is LGHDT, CDR2 YNNKEL (reference sequence). DNA of the CDR3: TGTGCCAGCAACTCAGAAGGGTATGGCTACACCTTC. It specifies CASNSEGYGYTF.

The chain has TRBV2 and TRBJ1-1, with a possible D match to TRBD1 (5 bases). CDR1 and CDR2 (germline): SNHLY, FYNNEI. V was trimmed by 2 bases and J by 1 base, leaving 8 bases between them. This CDR3 region has 14 residues. The CDR3 sequence: CASSEQGSNTEAFF. The CDR3 DNA follows: TGTGCCAGCAGTGAACAGGGATCGAACACTGAAGCTTTCTTT. The whole variable domain, remainder taken from reference TRBV2 and TRBJ1-1, is EPEVTQTPSHQVTQMGQEVILRCVPISNHLYFYWYRQILGQKVEFLVSFYNNEISEKSEIFDDQFSVERPDGSNFTLKIRSTKLEDSAMYFCASSEQGSNTEAFFGQGTRLTVV.

Here the CDR3 DNA reads TGTGCCTGGAGTGTACTGACAGGCGCTGGAAACACCATATATTTT. Its translation is CAWSVLTGAGNTIYF. The J gene is TRBJ1-3, the V gene TRBV30; TRBD1 is a possible D gene (6 bases). Germline assignment: CDR1 GTSNPN and CDR2 SVGIG (reference sequence). This CDR3 spans 15 amino acids. V lost 0 bases, J lost 2 bases, and 11 bases lay in between.

Here the CDR3 DNA reads TGTGCCAGCTCACCACCTTCGTCCTCCGGTGAGCAGTTCTTC. As protein: CASSPPSSSGEQFF. The chain is built from TRBV18 and TRBJ2-1; D is uncertain. CDR3 size: 14 residues. Germline CDR1 reads KGHSH; CDR2 reads LQKENI. Trimming pared 0 bases from V and 9 bases from J, leaving 12 bases between. The full variable domain, with the rest looked up from reference TRBV18 and TRBJ2-1, is NAGVMQNPRHLVRRRGQEARLRCSPMKGHSHVYWYRQLPEEGLKFMVYLQKENIIDESGMPKERFSAEFPKEGPSILRIQQVVRGDSAAYFCASSPPSSSGEQFFGPGTRLTVL.

The gene calls are TRBV5-1 and TRBJ2-3; TRBD1 or TRBD2 may be the D gene (6 bases each). V gave up 2 bases and J gave up 4 bases, with 14 bases separating them. Per germline, CDR1 SGHRS and CDR2 YFSETQ. CDR3 length equals 15 residues. The CDR3 DNA sequence: TGCGCCAGCAGCTTCCGGGGGCCCATCCCAGATACGCAGTATTTT. Protein sequence: CASSFRGPIPDTQYF.

This chain connects TRBV14 to TRBJ1-4; 9 bases are shared with TRBD1. The CDR3 is 17 amino acids. V lost 1 base, J lost 7 bases, and 10 bases stayed unmatched. Germline V gene data show CDR1 as SGHDN and CDR2 as FVKESK. This chain's CDR3 is CASSQGRYRGRVEKLFF. The CDR3 bases are TGTGCCAGCAGCCAAGGGCGATACAGGGGGCGTGTTGAAAAACTGTTTTTT. Combining the CDR3 with reference TRBV14 and TRBJ1-4 gives the whole variable domain EAGVTQFPSHSVIEKGQTVTLRCDPISGHDNLYWYRRVMGKEIKFLLHFVKESKQDESGMPNNRFLAERTGGTYSTLKVQPAELEDSGVYFCASSQGRYRGRVEKLFFGSGTQLSVL.

This chain joins TRBV29-1 and TRBJ2-1; weak D call: TRBD2 (5 bases). The CDR3 is 14 residues long. Germline CDR1 is SQVTM and CDR2 is ANQGSEA. Between the trimmed V and J ends, which lost 4 bases and 7 bases, there was a span of 17 bases. In nucleotides, the CDR3 is TGCAGCGTTGTATGGACTCCCCCGGGGAATGAGCAGTTCTTC. Residues: CSVVWTPPGNEQFF.